Below, one TCR beta chain is given with its context. Its cognate antigen is unknown. Profiled with immunoSEQ multiplex PCR; TCRdb holds only in-frame clones, not every one. The data show more than 70,000 clones, 81% seen once. The sample originates from a study of OX40 agonist ivuxolimab in advanced cancers. Study-level background: Three patients, one with hepatocellular carcinoma and two with cutaneous melanoma, achieved partial responses. Study results and caveats: CD4+ T cells averaged fewer expanded clones than CD8+ T cells. At doses 0.1 to 3.0 mg/kg, CD4+ and CD8+ clones expanded.

The sequence was collected from an adult with an advanced solid tumor such as melanoma, head and neck, liver or kidney cancer. The sequencing here drew on CD4+ or CD8+ T cells sorted from blood, taken in a trial of the OX40 agonist ivuxolimab.

CDR3 residues: CASGRDSTRLGELFF. The CDR3 nucleotides are TGCGCCAGCGGCCGGGACTCAACGAGGCTCGGGGAGCTGTTTTTT. The rearrangement links TRBV5-1 to TRBJ2-2; TRBD2 is a possible D gene (6 bases). CDR1 is SGHRS and CDR2 is YFSETQ in the germline V gene. V lost 7 bases and J 7 bases, leaving 20 bases between the germline ends. This CDR3 comprises 15 residues. The whole variable domain, filled in from reference TRBV5-1 and TRBJ2-2, reads KAGVTQTPRYLIKTRGQQVTLSCSPISGHRSVSWYQQTPGQGLQFLFEYFSETQRNKGNFPGRFSGRQFSNSRSEMNVSTLELGDSALYLCASGRDSTRLGELFFGEGSRLTVL.